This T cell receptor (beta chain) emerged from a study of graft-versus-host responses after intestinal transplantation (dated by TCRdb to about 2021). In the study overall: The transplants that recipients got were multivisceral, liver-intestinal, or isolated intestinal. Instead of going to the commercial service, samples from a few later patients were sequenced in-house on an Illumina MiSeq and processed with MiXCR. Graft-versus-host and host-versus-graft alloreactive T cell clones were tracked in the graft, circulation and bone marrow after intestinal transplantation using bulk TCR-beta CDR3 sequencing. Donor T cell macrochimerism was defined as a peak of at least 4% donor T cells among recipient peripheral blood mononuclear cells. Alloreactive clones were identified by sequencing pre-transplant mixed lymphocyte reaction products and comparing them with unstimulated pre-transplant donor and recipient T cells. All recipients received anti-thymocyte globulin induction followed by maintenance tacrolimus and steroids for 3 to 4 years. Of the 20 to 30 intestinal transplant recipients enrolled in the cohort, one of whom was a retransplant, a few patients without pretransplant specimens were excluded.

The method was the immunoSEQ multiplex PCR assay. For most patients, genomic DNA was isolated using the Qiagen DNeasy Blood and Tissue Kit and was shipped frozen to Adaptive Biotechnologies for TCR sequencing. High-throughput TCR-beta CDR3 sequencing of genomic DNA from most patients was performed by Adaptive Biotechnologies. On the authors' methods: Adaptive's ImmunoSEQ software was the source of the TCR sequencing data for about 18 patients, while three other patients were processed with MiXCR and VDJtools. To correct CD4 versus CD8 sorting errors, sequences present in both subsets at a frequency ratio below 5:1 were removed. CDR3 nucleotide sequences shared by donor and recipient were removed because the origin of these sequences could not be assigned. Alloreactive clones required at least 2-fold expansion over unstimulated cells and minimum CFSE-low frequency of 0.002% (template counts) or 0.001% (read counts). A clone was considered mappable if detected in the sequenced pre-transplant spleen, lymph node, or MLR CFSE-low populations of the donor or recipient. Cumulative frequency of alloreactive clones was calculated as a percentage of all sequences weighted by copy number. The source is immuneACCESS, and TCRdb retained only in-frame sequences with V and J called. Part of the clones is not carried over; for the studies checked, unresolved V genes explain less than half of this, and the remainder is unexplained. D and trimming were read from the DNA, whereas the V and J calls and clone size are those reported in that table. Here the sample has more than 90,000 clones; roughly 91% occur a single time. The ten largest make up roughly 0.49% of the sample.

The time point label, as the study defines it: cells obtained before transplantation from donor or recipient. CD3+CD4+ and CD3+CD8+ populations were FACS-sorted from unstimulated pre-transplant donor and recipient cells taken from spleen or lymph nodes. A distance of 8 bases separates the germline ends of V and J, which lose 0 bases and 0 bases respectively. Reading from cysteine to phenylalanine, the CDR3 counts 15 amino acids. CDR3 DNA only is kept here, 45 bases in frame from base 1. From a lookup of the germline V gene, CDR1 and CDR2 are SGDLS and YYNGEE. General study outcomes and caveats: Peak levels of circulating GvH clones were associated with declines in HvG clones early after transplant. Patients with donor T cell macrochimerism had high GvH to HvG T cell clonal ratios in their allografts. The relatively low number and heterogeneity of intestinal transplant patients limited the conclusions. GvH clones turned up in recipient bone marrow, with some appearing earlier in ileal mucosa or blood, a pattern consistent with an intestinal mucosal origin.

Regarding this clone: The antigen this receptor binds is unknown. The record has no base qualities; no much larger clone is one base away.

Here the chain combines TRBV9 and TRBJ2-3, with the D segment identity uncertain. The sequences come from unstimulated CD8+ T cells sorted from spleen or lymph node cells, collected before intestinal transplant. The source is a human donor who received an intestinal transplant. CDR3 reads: CASSVVAASTDTQYF. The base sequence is TGTGCCAGCAGCGTAGTTGCGGCTAGCACAGATACGCAGTATTTT.